One and the same sample provided the 10 T cell receptor beta chains below, sequenced in a study of blood T cell repertoires in COVID-19. TCRdb's copy holds only in-frame clones and misses some; the assay was immunoSEQ multiplex PCR. The sample has around 700,000 clones, 80% to 90% seen once. The sequencing input was peripheral blood. The source of these receptors is a woman aged 18-29 years with acute or convalescent COVID-19.

The rearrangement joins TRBV28 to TRBJ1-5; 8 nucleotides agree with TRBD1. V lost 4 bases and J lost 7; bases outside the gene matches: 9. CDR1 is MDHEN, CDR2 SYDVKM, per germline. This CDR3 is built from 15 residues. Here the CDR3 DNA reads TGTGCCAGCAGTTCGCGTCAGGGGGCCTGGCAGCCCCAGCATTTT. Its protein product is CASSSRQGAWQPQHF.

V usage is TRBV9 and J usage is TRBJ1-6, with TRBD1 matching 9 bases. This CDR3 comprises 16 residues. Germline-derived CDR1 and CDR2 are SGDLS and YYNGEE. J was trimmed by 10 bases and V by 4 bases; bases with no gene match: 12. The CDR3 nucleotides read TGTGCCAGCAGCCATTCGGGACAGGGAGTTAGATCACCCCTCCACTTT. Amino acid sequence: CASSHSGQGVRSPLHF.

The count of this clone is one. V and J are TRBV28 and TRBJ2-7; TRBD2 matches at 7 bases. Per germline, CDR1 MDHEN and CDR2 SYDVKM. CDR3 length equals 15 residues. J was trimmed by 3 bases and V by 5 bases; bases with no gene match: 10. The CDR3 reads CASSPPLAAHYEQYF. The CDR3, as DNA: TGTGCCAGCAGTCCCCCGCTAGCGGCGCACTACGAGCAGTACTTC.

CDR3 DNA sequence: TGTGCCACCAGTGACGGTACCAATGGGAACACTGAAGCTTTCTTT. Its protein is CATSDGTNGNTEAFF. This chain connects TRBV24-1 to TRBJ1-1; no clear D. The CDR3 spans 15 residues. Trimming removed 4 bases from V and 1 base from J, with 12 bases in between. The V gene's germline CDR1 is KGHDR and CDR2 SFDVKD.

The rearrangement joins TRBV19 to TRBJ2-2; D may be TRBD1 (6 bases). The CDR3 spans 15 residues. V was clipped by 4 bases and J by 2 bases, with 11 bases between them. Germline CDR1 LNHDA, CDR2 SQIVND (reference sequence). Here the CDR3 reads CASSKGQVNTGELFF. The CDR3, as DNA: TGTGCCAGTAGTAAGGGACAAGTCAACACCGGGGAGCTGTTTTTT.

The V call is TRBV11-2, the J call TRBJ2-7, with D unclear. Deletions cut 5 bases from V and 1 base from J, with 15 bases between. The CDR3 spans 15 residues. Germline CDR1 reads SGHAT; CDR2 reads FQNNGV. The CDR3 loop is CASSPDGPSSYEQYF. The CDR3 coding sequence is TGTGCCAGCAGCCCCGACGGCCCTAGTTCCTACGAGCAGTACTTC.

The chain couples TRBV12-3 or TRBV12-4 to TRBJ1-2; D is uncertain. CDR3 length equals 11 residues. With 4 bases removed from V and 5 bases from J, the gap between germline ends came to 5 bases. In DNA, the CDR3 is TGTGCCAGCAGTTCACGGTATGGCTACACCTTC. It is translated as CASSSRYGYTF.

The chain carries TRBV29-1 and TRBJ1-1, with D tentatively TRBD1 (5 bases). Between the trimmed V and J ends, which lost 4 bases and 11 bases, there was a span of 11 bases. The CDR3 length is 10 residues. Germline V gives CDR1 SQVTM, CDR2 ANQGSEA. Written as DNA, the CDR3 is TGCAGCGTTGGGGGGGGTCGGGCTTTCTTT. Encoded protein: CSVGGGRAFF. Filled out from reference TRBV29-1 and TRBJ1-1, the complete variable domain reads SAVISQKPSRDICQRGTSLTIQCQVDSQVTMMFWYRQQPGQSLTLIATANQGSEATYESGFVIDKFPISRPNLTFSTLTVSNMSPEDSSIYLCSVGGGRAFFGQGTRLTVV.

V is TRBV5-5 and J is TRBJ2-3; weak D call: TRBD2 (7 bases). CDR1 is SGHKS and CDR2 is YYEKEE in the germline V gene (reference sequence). This CDR3 has 16 residues. The V gene lost 4 bases and the J gene lost 5 bases, with 20 bases spanning the gap. CDR3 nucleotides: TGTGCCAGCAGCCCACTTGGGGGGGGGCATGGAGATACGCAGTATTTT. Protein: CASSPLGGGHGDTQYF.

V gene TRBV20-1 combines with J gene TRBJ1-1, with a weak D call TRBD1 (6 bases). Trimming left V 3 bases short and J 1 base short, with 15 bases between. This CDR3 is built from 15 residues. Germline CDR1 is DFQATT and CDR2 is SNEGSKA (reference sequence). The CDR3: CSASAPSQGNTEAFF. Here the CDR3 DNA reads TGCAGTGCTAGTGCCCCTTCACAGGGGAACACTGAAGCTTTCTTT.